The 6 T cell receptor beta chains listed next were all sequenced from one sample in a study of tissue T cells after allogeneic stem cell transplantation. Measured with immunoSEQ multiplex PCR; TCRdb has only the in-frame clones, and not every one. In the table there are some 7,000 clones, over 70% of which are singletons. The starting material was skin, obtained at autopsy. These receptor sequences come from a male patient older than 55 with steroid-refractory graft-versus-host disease after an allogeneic stem cell transplant. The graft donor may have contributed some T cells.

This clone was seen a single time. The V call is TRBV30, the J call TRBJ2-7; 10 bases agree with TRBD1. The germline CDR1 and CDR2 sequences are GTSNPN and SVGIG (reference sequence). V shed 0 bases, J shed 4 bases, and the junction held 3 bases outside the gene matches. The length of the CDR3 is 14 residues. For the CDR3, the DNA is TGTGCCTGGAGTGTAGGGACAGGGGTGTACGAGCAGTACTTC. This encodes CAWSVGTGVYEQYF.

In its sample, this clone is large (0.1 to 1%). This chain's CDR3 is CASSLGRETQYF. The CDR3, as DNA: TGTGCCAGCAGCTTAGGGCGGGAGACCCAGTACTTC. The genes are TRBV7-9 and TRBJ2-5; D ambiguous. V was pared by 1 base and J by 5 bases, with 5 bases between. Germline V gene lookup returns CDR1 SEHNR and CDR2 FQNEAQ (reference sequence). The CDR3 spans 12 residues.

The chain has TRBV29-1 and TRBJ1-2; a possible D gene is TRBD1 (6 bases). This CDR3 comprises 12 residues. Germline-derived CDR1 and CDR2 are SQVTM and ANQGSEA. V was shortened by 6 bases and J by 1 base, with 9 bases between the two germline ends. Written as DNA, the CDR3 is TGCAGCGTCGACAGGTTTAACTATGGCTACACCTTC. It is translated as CSVDRFNYGYTF. Using reference TRBV29-1 and TRBJ1-2 for the parts outside the CDR3, the full variable domain is SAVISQKPSRDICQRGTSLTIQCQVDSQVTMMFWYRQQPGQSLTLIATANQGSEATYESGFVIDKFPISRPNLTFSTLTVSNMSPEDSSIYLCSVDRFNYGYTFGSGTRLTVV.

The rearrangement uses TRBV6-5 and TRBJ2-7; 8 bases agree with TRBD1. CDR3 length equals 13 residues. V lost 5 bases and J lost 3; bases outside the gene matches: 3. Germline V lookup: CDR1 MNHEY, CDR2 SVGAGI. The CDR3 protein is CASSHGQGYEQYF. The CDR3 nucleotides read TGTGCCAGCAGTCACGGACAGGGCTACGAGCAGTACTTC.

In its sample, this clone was seen once. The chain uses TRBV13 and TRBJ1-2, with 9 nucleotides matching TRBD1. This CDR3 has 14 amino acids. CDR1 PRHDT and CDR2 FYEKMQ come from the germline V gene (reference sequence). The ends lost 5 bases at V and 5 bases at J; junction bases unmatched: 6. This CDR3 reads CASSLTGGGYGYTF. DNA for the CDR3: TGTGCCAGCAGCCTGACAGGGGGAGGGTATGGCTACACCTTC.

This clone was found once. The chain combines TRBV4-1 with TRBJ2-1; D may be TRBD1 or TRBD2 (5 bases each). Trimming shortened V by 0 bases and J by 3 bases, and 12 bases separated the two germline ends. CDR3 length: 16 residues. CDR1 is MGHRA, CDR2 YSYEKL, per germline. Here the CDR3 DNA reads TGCGCCAGCAGCCAAGAGGGGCTAGCAAGCTACAATGAGCAGTTCTTC. Amino acid sequence: CASSQEGLASYNEQFF.